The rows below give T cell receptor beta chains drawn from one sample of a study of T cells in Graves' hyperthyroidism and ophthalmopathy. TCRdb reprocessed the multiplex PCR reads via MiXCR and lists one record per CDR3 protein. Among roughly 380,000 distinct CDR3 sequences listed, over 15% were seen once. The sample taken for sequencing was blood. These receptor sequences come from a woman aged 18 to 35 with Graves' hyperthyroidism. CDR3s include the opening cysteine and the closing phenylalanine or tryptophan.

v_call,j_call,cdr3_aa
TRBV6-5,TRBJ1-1,CASRSIRGARNTEAFF
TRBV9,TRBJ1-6,CASSLGQGDNSPLHF
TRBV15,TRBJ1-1,CATSRDLGTGGAFF
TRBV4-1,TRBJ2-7,CASSQVAGRTSYEQYF
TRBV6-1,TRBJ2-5,CASSPPGQGVGETQYF
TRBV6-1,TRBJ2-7,CASSDGWGTGGYEQYF
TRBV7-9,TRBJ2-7,CASSPDAKRAYEQYF
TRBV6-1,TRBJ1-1,CASSEHGRRTEAFF
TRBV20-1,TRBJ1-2,CSAPDGGSNYGYTF
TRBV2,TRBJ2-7,CASSTGQGAMYEQYF
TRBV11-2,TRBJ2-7,CASSLVAAGGSYEQYF
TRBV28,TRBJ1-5,CSETPRGRNQPQHF
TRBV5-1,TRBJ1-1,CASSLSGTMTEAFF
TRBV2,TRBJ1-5,CASSDLRQSNQPQHF
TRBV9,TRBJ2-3,CASRKGGTTDTQYF
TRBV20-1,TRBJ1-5,CSARVGGDQPQHF
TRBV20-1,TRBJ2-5,CSARSSGEQETQYF
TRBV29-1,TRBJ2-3,CSARTRGKGGTDTQYF
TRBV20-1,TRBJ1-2,CSAKAAGGYGYTF
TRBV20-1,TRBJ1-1,CSASDGALNTEAFF
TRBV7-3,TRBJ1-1,CASSLIRDGEAFF
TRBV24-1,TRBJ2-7,CATSDPGGYEQYF